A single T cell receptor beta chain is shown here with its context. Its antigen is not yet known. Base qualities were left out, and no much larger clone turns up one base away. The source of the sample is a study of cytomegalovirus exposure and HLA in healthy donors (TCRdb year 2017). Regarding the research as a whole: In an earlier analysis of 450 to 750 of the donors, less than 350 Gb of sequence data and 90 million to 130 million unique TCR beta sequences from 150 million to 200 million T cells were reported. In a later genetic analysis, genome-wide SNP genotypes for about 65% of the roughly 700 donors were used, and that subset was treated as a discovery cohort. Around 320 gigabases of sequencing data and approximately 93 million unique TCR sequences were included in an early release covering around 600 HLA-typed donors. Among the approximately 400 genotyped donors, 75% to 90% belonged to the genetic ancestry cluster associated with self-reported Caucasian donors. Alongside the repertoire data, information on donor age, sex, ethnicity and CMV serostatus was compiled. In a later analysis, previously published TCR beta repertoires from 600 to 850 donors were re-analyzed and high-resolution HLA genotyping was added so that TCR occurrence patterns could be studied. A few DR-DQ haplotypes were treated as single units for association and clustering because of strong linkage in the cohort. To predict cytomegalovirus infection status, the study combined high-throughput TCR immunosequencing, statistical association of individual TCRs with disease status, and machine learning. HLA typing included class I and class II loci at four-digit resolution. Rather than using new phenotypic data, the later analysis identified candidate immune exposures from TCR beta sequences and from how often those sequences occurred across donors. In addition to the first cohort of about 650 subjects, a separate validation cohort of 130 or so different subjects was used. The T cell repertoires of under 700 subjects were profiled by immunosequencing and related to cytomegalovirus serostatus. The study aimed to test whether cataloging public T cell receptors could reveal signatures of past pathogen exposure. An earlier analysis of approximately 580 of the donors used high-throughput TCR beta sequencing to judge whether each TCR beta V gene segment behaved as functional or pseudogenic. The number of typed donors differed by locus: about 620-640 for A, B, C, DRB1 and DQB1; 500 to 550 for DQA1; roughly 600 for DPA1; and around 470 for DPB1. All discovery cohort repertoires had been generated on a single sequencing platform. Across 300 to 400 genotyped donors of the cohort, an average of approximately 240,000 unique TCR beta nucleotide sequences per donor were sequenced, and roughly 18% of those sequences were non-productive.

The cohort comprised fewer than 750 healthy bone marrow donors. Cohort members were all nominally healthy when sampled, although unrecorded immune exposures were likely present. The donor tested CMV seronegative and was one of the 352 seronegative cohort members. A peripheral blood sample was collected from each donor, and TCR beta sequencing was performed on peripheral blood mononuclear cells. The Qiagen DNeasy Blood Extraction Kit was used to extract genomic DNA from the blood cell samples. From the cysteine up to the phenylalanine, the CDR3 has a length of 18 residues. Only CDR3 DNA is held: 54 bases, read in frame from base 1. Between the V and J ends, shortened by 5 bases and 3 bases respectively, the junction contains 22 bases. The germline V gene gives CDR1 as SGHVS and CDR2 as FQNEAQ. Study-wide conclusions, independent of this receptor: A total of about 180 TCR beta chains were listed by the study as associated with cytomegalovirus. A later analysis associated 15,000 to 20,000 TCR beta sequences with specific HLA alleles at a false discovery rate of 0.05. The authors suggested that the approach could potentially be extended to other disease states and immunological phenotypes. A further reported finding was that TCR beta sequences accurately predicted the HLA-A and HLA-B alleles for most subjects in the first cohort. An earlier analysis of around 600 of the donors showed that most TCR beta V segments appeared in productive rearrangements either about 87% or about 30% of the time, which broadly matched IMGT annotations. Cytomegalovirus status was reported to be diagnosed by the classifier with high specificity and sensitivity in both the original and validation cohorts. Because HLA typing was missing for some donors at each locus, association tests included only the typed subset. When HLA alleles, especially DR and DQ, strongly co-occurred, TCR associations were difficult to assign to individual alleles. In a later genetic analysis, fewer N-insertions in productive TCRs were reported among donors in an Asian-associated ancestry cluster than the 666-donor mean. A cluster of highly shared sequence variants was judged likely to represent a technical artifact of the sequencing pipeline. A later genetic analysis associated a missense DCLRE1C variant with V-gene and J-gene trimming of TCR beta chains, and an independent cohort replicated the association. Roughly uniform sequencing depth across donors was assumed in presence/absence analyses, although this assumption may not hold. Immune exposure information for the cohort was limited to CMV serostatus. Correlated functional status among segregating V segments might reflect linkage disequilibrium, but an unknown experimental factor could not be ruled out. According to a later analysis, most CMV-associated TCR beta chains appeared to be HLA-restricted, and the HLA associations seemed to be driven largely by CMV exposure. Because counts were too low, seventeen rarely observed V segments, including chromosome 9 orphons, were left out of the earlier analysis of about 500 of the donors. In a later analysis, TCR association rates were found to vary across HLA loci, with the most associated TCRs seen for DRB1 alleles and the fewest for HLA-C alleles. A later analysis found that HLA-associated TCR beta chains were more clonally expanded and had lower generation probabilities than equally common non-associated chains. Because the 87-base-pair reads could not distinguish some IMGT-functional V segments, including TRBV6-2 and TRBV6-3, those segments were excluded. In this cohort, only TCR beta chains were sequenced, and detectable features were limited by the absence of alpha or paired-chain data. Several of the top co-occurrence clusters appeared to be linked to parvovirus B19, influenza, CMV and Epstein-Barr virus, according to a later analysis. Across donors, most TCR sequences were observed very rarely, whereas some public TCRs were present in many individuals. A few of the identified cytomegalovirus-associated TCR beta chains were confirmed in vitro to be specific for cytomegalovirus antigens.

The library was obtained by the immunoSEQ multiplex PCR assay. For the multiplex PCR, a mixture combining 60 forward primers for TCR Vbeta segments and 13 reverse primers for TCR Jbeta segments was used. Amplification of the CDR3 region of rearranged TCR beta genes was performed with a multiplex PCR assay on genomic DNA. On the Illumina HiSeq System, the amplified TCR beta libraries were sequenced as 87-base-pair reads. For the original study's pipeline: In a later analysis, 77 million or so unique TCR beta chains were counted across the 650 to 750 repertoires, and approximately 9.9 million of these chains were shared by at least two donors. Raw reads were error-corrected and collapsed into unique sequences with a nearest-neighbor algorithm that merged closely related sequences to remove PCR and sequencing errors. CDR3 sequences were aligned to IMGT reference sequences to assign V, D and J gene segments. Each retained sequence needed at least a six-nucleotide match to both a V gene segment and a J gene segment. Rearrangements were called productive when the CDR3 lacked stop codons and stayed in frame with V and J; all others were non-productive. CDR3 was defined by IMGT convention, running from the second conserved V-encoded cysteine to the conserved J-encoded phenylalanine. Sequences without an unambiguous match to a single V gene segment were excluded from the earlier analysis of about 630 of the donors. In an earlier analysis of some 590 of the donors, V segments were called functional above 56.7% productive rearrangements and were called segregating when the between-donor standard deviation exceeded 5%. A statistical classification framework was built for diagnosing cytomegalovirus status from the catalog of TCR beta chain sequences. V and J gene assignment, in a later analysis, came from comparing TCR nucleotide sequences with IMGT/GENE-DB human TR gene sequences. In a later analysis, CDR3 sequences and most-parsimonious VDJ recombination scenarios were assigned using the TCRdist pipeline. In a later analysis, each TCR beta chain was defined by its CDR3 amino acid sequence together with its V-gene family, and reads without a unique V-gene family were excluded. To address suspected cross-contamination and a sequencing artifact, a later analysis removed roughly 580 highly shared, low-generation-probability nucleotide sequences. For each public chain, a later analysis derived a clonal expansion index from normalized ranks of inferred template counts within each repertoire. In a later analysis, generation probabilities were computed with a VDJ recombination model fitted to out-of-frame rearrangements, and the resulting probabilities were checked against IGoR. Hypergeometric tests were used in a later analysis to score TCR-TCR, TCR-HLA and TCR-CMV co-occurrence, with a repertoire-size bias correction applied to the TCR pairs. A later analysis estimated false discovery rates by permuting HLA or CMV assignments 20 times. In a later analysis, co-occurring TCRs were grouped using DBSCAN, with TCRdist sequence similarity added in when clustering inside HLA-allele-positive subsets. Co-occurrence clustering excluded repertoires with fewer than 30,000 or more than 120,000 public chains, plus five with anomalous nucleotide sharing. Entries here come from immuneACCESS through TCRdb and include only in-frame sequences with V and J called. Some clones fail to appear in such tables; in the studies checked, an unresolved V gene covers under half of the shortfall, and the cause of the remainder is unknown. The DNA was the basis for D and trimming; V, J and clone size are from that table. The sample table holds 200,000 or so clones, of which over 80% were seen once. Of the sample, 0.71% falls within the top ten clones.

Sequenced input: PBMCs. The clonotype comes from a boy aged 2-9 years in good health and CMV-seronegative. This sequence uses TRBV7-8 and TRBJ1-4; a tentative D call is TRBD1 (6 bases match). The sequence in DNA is TGTGCCAGCAGCCCACTTTTTGGCAGGGGTGCTTCTAATGAAAAACTGTTTTTT. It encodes CASSPLFGRGASNEKLFF.